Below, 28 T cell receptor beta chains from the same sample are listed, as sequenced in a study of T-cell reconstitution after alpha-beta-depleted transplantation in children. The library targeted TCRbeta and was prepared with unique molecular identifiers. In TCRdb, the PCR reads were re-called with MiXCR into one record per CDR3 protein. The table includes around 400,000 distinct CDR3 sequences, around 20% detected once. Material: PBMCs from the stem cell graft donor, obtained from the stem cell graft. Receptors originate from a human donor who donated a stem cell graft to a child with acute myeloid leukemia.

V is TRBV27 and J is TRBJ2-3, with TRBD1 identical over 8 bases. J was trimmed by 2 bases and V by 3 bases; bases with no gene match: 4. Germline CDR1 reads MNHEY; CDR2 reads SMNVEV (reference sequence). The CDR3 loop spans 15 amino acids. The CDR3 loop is CASSFHRGDTDTQYF. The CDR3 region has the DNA TGTGCCAGCAGTTTTCACAGGGGGGACACAGATACGCAGTATTTT.

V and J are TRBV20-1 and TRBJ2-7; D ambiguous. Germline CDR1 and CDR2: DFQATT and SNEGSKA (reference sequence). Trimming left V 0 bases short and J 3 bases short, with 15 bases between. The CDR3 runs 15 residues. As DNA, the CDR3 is TGCAGTGCTAGAGATGGTAGGCTACCGGACTACGAGCAGTACTTC. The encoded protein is CSARDGRLPDYEQYF.

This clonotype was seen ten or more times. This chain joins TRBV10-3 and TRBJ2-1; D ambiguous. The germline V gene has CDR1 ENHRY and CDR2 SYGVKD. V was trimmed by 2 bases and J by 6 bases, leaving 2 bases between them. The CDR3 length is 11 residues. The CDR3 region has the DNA TGTGCCATCAGTGAGGGCAATGAGCAGTTCTTC. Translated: CAISEGNEQFF.

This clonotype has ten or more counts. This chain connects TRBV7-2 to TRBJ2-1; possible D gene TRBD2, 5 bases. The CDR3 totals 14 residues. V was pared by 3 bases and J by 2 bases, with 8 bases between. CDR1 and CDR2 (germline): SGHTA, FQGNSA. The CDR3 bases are TGTGCCAGCAGCTTGACTACCGCCTACAATGAGCAGTTCTTC. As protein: CASSLTTAYNEQFF.

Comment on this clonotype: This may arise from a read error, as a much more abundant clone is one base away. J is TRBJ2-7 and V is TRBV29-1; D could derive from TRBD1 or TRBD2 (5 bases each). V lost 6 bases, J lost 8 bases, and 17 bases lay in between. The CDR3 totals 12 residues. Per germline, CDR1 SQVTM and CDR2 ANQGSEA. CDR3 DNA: TGCAGCGTCACACGAGGGGCTTACAAGCAGTACTTC. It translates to CSVTRGAYKQYF.

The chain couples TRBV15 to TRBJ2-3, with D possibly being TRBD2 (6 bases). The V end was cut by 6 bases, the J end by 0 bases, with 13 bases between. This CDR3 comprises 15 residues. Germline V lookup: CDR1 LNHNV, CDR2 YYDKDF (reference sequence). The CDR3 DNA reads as TGTGCCACCAGACTGAACCGGGGGAGCACAGATACGCAGTATTTT. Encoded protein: CATRLNRGSTDTQYF.

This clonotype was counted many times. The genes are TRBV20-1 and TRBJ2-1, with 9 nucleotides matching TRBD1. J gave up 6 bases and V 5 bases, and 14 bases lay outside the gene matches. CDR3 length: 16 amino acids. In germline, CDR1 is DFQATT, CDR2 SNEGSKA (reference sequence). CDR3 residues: CSAYNDNRGLVNEQFF. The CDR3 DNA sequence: TGCAGTGCTTACAACGATAACAGGGGGCTCGTCAATGAGCAGTTCTTC.

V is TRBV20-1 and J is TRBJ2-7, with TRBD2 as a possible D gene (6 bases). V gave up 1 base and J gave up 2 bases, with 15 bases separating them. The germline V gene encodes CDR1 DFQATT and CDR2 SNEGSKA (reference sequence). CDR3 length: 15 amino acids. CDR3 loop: CSARVRASATYEQYF. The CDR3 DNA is TGCAGTGCTAGAGTTCGGGCTAGCGCTACCTACGAGCAGTACTTC.

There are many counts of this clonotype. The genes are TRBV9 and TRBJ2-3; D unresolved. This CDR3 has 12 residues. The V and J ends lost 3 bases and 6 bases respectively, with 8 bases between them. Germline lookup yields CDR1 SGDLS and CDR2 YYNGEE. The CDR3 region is CASSGSSDTQYF. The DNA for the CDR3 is TGTGCCAGCAGCGGATCCTCGGATACGCAGTATTTT.

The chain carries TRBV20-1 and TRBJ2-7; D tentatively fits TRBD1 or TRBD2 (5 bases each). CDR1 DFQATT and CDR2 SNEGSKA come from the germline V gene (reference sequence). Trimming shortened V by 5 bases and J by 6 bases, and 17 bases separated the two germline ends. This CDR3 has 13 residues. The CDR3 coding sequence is TGCAGTGCTCCCGCCCAGGGTGGGGGCGAGCAGTACTTC. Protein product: CSAPAQGGGEQYF.

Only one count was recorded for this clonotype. The CDR3 reads CASSQDSVYNEQFF. CDR3 sequence (DNA): TGCGCCAGCAGCCAAGATTCGGTCTACAATGAGCAGTTCTTC. The chain carries TRBV4-1 and TRBJ2-1; D unclear. V was pared by 0 bases and J by 3 bases, with 6 bases between. The germline V gene has CDR1 MGHRA and CDR2 YSYEKL. This CDR3 contains 14 residues.

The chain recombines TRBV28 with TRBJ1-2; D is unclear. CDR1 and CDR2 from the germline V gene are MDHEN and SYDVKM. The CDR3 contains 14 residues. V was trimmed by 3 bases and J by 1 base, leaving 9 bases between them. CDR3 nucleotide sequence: TGTGCCAGCAGTTTTGGCAGTATTAACTATGGCTACACCTTC. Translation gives CASSFGSINYGYTF.

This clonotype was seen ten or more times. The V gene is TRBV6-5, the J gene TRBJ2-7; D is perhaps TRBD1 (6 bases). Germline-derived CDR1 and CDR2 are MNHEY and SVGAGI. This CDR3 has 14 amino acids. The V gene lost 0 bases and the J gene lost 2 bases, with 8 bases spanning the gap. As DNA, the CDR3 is TGTGCCAGCAGTTACTCTGCAGGGGCCTACGAGCAGTACTTC. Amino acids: CASSYSAGAYEQYF.

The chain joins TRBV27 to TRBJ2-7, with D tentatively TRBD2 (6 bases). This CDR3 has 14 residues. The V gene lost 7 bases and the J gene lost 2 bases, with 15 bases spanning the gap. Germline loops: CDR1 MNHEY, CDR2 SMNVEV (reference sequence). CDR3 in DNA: TGTGCCAGCACCCGGGCCAGCGGGCCCTACGAGCAGTACTTC. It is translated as CASTRASGPYEQYF.

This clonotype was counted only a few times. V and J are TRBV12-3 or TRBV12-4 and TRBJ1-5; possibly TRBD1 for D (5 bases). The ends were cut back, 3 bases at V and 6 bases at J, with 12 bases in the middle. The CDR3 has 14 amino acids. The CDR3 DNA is TGTGCCAGCAGTTTGTCAGGGAACGGTCAGCCCCAGCATTTT. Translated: CASSLSGNGQPQHF.

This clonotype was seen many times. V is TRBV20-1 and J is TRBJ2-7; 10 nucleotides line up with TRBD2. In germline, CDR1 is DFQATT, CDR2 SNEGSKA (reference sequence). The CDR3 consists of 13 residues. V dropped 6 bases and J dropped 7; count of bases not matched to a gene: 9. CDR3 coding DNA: TGCAGTGCACCAAGCGGGAGGGCCTGGGAGCAGTACTTC. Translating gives CSAPSGRAWEQYF.

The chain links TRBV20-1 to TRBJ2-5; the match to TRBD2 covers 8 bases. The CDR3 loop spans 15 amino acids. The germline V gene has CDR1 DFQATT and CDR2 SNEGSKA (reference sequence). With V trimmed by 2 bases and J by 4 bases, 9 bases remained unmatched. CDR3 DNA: TGCAGTGCTAGATGGGGACTAGGGGAAGGAGAGACCCAGTACTTC. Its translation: CSARWGLGEGETQYF.

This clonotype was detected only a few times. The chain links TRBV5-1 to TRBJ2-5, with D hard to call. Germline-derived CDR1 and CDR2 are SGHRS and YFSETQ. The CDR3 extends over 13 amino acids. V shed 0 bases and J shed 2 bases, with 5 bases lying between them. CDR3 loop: CASSLVQQETQYF. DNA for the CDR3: TGCGCCAGCAGCTTGGTGCAGCAAGAGACCCAGTACTTC.

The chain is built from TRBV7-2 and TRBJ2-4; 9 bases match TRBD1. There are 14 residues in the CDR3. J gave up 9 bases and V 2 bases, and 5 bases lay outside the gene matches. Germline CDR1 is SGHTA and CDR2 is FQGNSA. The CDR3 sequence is CASSLLGQGRIQYF. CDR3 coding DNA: TGTGCCAGCAGCTTATTGGGACAGGGTCGCATTCAGTACTTC.

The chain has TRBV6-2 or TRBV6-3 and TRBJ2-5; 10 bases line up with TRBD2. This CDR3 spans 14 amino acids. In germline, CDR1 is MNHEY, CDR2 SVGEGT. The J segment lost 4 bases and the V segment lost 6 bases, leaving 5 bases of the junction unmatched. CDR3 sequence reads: CASSPWTSGETQYF. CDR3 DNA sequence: TGTGCCAGCAGCCCGTGGACTAGCGGAGAGACCCAGTACTTC.

The CDR3: CSARDRGYSYEQYF. CDR3 sequence (DNA): TGCAGTGCTAGGGACAGGGGCTACTCCTACGAGCAGTACTTC. V usage is TRBV20-1 and J usage is TRBJ2-7; 9 bases map to TRBD1. This CDR3 comprises 14 residues. The V segment lost 3 bases and the J segment 0 bases; nucleotides outside the gene matches: 3. Germline V gene data show CDR1 as DFQATT and CDR2 as SNEGSKA (reference sequence).

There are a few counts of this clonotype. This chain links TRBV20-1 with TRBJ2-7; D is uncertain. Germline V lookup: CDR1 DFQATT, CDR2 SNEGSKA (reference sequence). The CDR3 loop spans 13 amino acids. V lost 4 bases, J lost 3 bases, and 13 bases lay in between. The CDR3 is CSANPASYYEQYF. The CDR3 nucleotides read TGCAGTGCTAATCCAGCTTCATACTACGAGCAGTACTTC.

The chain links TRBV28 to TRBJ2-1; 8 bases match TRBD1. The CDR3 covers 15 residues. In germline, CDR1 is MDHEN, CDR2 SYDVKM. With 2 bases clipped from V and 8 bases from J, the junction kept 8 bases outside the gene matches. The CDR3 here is CASSLIQGATHEQFF. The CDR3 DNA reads TGTGCCAGCAGTTTAATCCAGGGGGCAACCCATGAGCAGTTCTTC.

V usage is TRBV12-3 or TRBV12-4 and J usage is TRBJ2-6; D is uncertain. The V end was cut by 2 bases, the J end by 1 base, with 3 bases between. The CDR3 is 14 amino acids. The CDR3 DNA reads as TGTGCCAGCAGTTTACAGTCTGGGGCCAACGTCCTGACTTTC. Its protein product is CASSLQSGANVLTF.

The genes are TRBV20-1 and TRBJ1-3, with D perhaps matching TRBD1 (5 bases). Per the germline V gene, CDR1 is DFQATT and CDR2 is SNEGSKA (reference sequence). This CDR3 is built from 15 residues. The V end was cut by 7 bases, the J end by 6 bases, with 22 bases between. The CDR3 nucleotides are TGCAGTGGTTTGAGGGGCCAAGGGTTGTTAAACACCATATATTTT. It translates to CSGLRGQGLLNTIYF.

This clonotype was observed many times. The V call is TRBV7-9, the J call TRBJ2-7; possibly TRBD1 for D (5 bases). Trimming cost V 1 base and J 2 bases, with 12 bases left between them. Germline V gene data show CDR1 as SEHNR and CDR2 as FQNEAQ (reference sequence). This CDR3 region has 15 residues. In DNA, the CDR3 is TGTGCCAGCAGCTTAGAAGGGGCTAGTGCCTACGAGCAGTACTTC. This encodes CASSLEGASAYEQYF.

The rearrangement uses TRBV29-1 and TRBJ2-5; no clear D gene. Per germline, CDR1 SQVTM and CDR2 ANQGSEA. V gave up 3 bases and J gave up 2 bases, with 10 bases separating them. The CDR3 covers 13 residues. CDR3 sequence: CSVDVGFQETQYF. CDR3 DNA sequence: TGCAGCGTTGATGTAGGGTTTCAAGAGACCCAGTACTTC.

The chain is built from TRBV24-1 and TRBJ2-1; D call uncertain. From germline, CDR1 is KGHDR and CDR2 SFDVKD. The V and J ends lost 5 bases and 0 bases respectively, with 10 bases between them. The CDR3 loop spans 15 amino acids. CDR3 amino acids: CATSVGGDSYNEQFF. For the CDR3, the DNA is TGTGCCACCAGTGTCGGCGGAGACTCCTACAATGAGCAGTTCTTC.